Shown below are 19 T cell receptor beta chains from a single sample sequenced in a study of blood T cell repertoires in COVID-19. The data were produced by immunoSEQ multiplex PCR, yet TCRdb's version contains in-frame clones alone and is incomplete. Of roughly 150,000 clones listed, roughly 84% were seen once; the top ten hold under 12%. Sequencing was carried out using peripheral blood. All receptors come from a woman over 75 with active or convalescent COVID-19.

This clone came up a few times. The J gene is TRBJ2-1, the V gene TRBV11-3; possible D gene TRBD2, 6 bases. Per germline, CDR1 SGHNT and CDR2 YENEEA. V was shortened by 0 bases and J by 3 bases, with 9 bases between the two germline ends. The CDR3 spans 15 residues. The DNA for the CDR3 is TGTGCCAGCAGCTTAGACGGGAGAAACTACAATGAGCAGTTCTTC. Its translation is CASSLDGRNYNEQFF. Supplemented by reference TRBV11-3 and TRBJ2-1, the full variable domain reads EAGVVQSPRYKIIEKKQPVAFWCNPISGHNTLYWYLQNLGQGPELLIRYENEEAVDDSQLPKDRFSAERLKGVDSTLKIQPAELGDSAVYLCASSLDGRNYNEQFFGPGTRLTVL.

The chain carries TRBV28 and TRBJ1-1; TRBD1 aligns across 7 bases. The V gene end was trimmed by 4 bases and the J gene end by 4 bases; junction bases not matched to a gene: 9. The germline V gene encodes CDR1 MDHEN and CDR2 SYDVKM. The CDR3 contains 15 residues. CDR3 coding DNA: TGTGCCAGCAGTTCGGAGACAGGGATCGGCACTGAAGCTTTCTTT. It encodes CASSSETGIGTEAFF.

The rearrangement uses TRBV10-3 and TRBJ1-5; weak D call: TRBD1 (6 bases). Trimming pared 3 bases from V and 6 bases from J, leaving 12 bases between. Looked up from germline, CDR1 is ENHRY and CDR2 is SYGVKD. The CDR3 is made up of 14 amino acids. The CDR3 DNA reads TGTGCCATCAGTGAAGCAGGGGAGAGTCAGCCCCAGCATTTT. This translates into CAISEAGESQPQHF.

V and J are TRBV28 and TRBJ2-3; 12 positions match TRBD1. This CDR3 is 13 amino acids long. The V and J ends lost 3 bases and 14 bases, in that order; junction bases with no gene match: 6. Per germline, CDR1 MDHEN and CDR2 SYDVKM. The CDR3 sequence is CASSLTGTGGAYF. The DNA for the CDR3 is TGTGCCAGCAGTTTGACAGGGACAGGGGGCGCGTATTTT.

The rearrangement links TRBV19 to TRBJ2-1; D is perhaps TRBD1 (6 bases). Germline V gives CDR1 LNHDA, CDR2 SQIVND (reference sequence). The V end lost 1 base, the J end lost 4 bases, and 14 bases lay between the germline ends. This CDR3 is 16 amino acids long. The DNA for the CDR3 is TGTGCCAGTAGTATAGGTGGCAGGGGAAGTTACAATGAGCAGTTCTTC. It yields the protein CASSIGGRGSYNEQFF. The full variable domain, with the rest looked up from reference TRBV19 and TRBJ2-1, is DGGITQSPKYLFRKEGQNVTLSCEQNLNHDAMYWYRQDPGQGLRLIYYSQIVNDFQKGDIAEGYSVSREKKESFPLTVTSAQKNPTAFYLCASSIGGRGSYNEQFFGPGTRLTVL.

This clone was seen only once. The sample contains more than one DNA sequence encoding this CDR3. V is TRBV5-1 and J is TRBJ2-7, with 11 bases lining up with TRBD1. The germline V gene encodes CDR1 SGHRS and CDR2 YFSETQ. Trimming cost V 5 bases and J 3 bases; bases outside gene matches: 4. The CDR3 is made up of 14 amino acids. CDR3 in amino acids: CASSSGTGGYEQYF. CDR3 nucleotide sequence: TGCGCCAGCAGTTCCGGGACAGGGGGCTACGAGCAGTACTTC.

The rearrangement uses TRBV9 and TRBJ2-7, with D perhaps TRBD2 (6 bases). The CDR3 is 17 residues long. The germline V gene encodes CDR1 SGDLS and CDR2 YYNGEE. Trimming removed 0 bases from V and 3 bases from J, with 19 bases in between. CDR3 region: CASSVVADSGLHYEQYF. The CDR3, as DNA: TGTGCCAGCAGCGTAGTGGCAGACTCGGGACTCCACTACGAGCAGTACTTC.

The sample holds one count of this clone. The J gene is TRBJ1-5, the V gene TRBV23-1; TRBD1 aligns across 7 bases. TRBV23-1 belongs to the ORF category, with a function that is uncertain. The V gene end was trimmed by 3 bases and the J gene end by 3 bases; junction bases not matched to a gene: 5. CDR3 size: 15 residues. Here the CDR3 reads CASSQWGQINQPQHF. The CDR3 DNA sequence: TGCGCCAGCAGTCAGTGGGGACAGATCAATCAGCCCCAGCATTTT.

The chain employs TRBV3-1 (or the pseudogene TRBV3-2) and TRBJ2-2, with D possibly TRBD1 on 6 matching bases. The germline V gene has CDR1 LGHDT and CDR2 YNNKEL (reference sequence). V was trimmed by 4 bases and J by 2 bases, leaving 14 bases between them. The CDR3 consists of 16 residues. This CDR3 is CASSPRTAHNTGELFF. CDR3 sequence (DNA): TGTGCCAGCAGCCCACGGACAGCTCACAACACCGGGGAGCTGTTTTTT.

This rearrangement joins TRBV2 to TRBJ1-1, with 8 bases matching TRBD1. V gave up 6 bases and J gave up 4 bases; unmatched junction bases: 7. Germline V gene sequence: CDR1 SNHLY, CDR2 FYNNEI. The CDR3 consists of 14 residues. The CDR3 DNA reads TGTGCCAGCAGCGCAGGGGGCCTGGGCACTGAAGCTTTCTTT. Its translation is CASSAGGLGTEAFF.

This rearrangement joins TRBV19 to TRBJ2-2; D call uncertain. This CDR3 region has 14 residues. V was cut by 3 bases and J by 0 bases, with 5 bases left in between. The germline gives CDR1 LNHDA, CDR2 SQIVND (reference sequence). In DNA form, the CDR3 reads TGTGCCAGTAGTATGACTTCGAACACCGGGGAGCTGTTTTTT. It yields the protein CASSMTSNTGELFF.

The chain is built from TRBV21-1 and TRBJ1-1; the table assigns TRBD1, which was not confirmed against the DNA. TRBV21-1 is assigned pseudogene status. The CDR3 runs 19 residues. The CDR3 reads CASSTHRGMRYLRDTEAFF. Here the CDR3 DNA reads TGTGCCAGCAGCACCCACAGGGGGATGCGGTACCTAAGGGACACTGAAGCTTTCTTT.

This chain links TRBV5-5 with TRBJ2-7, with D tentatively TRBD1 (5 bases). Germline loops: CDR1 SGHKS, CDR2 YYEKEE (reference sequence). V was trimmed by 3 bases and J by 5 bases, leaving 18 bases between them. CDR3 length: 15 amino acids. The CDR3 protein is CASSYGLVGLDEQYF. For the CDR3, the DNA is TGTGCCAGCAGCTACGGGTTAGTGGGGCTGGACGAGCAGTACTTC.

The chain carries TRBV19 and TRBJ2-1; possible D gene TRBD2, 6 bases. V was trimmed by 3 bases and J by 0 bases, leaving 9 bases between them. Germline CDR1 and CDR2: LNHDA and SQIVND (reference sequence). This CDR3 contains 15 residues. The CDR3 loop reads CASSIGGISYNEQFF. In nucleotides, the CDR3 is TGTGCCAGTAGTATTGGGGGGATCTCCTACAATGAGCAGTTCTTC.

The DNA for the CDR3 is TGTGCCAGTAGTATAGGGAGGGAGACCCAGTACTTC. Protein product: CASSIGRETQYF. This chain connects TRBV19 to TRBJ2-5, with a tentative D call TRBD2 (5 bases). The CDR3 runs to 12 residues. Per the germline V gene, CDR1 is LNHDA and CDR2 is SQIVND (reference sequence). The V gene lost 1 base and the J gene lost 5 bases, with 5 bases spanning the gap.

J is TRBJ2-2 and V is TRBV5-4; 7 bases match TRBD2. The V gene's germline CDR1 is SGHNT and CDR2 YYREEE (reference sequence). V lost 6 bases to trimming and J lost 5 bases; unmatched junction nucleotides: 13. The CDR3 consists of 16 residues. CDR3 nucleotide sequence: TGTGCCAGCACCCCAAAGGGCGGGAGAGGGACCGGGGAGCTGTTTTTT. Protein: CASTPKGGRGTGELFF.

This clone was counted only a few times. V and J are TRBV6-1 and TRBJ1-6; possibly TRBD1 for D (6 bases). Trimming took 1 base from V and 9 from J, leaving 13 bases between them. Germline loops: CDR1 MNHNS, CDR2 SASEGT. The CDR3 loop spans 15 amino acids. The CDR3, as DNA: TGTGCCAGCAGTGAAGGGGGGGGCTGGAGTTCACCCCTCCACTTT. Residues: CASSEGGGWSSPLHF.

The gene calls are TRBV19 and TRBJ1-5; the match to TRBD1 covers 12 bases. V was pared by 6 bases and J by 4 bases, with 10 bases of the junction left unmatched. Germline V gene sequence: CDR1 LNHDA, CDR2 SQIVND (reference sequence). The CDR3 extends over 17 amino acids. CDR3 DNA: TGTGCCAGTAGCCTTCGGGACAGGGGGCGGGCAAATCAGCCCCAGCATTTT. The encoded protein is CASSLRDRGRANQPQHF.

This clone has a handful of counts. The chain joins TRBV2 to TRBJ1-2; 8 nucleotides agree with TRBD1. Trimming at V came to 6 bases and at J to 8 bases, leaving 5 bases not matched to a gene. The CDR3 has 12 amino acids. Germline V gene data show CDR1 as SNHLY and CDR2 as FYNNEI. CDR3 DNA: TGTGCCAGCAGGGACAGGGCGATCGGCTACACCTTC. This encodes CASRDRAIGYTF.